Below, 26 T cell receptor beta chains from the same sample are listed, as sequenced in a study of shared clonotypes between healthy human individuals. Profiling relied on immunoSEQ multiplex PCR, and the TCRdb table lists in-frame clones only, not all of them. The sample consists of about 2.3 million clones, approximately 95% of them appearing once. Sequenced sample: naive CD4+ T cells from PBMCs. Subset indicated: CD45RA+ positively selected. The receptors derive from a man aged 18 to 30 in good health. Some clones in this sample may be carry-over from other donors' samples.

The count of this clone is one. The genes are TRBV7-9 and TRBJ2-1, with 14 bases identical to TRBD2. The germline V gene has CDR1 SEHNR and CDR2 FQNEAQ (reference sequence). This CDR3 has 16 amino acids. V lost 6 bases and J lost 10; bases outside the gene matches: 11. In DNA form, the CDR3 reads TGTGCCAGCAGGCTTCCGGGACTAGCGGGAGTCGACGAGCAGTTCTTC. It specifies CASRLPGLAGVDEQFF. Using reference TRBV7-9 and TRBJ2-1 for the parts outside the CDR3, the full variable domain is DTGVSQNPRHKITKRGQNVTFRCDPISEHNRLYWYRQTLGQGPEFLTYFQNEAQLEKSRLLSDRFSAERPKGSFSTLEIQRTEQGDSAMYLCASRLPGLAGVDEQFFGPGTRLTVL.

V gene TRBV6-5 combines with J gene TRBJ2-2; TRBD1 matches 7 bases. V dropped 4 bases and J dropped 5; count of bases not matched to a gene: 7. The germline CDR1 and CDR2 sequences are MNHEY and SVGAGI. CDR3 length equals 15 residues. The CDR3 bases are TGTGCCAGCAGTTCGACAGGGTATGGAACCGGGGAGCTGTTTTTT. Its translation is CASSSTGYGTGELFF.

The chain is built from TRBV28 and TRBJ2-2; D is undetermined. V was clipped by 6 bases and J by 2 bases, with 13 bases between them. Germline-derived CDR1 and CDR2 are MDHEN and SYDVKM. This CDR3 is built from 15 residues. In nucleotides, the CDR3 is TGTGCCAGCAGCCTATACAGAGCTAACACCGGGGAGCTGTTTTTT. Translated: CASSLYRANTGELFF.

J is TRBJ2-2 and V is TRBV7-2; D remains unclear. Trimming took 1 base from V and 5 from J, leaving 11 bases between them. Germline CDR1 is SGHTA and CDR2 is FQGNSA. The CDR3 is 15 amino acids. The CDR3 sequence: CASSLVSVGTGELFF. The CDR3 nucleotides read TGTGCCAGCAGCTTAGTTAGTGTGGGAACCGGGGAGCTGTTTTTT.

V usage is TRBV7-2 and J usage is TRBJ2-1; D not certain. V dropped 2 bases and J dropped 0 bases, with 20 bases sitting between them. Germline CDR1 and CDR2: SGHTA and FQGNSA. The CDR3 runs to 19 residues. The CDR3 spells CASSLSGRLGLSSYNEQFF. CDR3 nucleotides: TGTGCCAGCAGCTTAAGTGGACGCCTCGGGCTAAGCTCCTACAATGAGCAGTTCTTC.

The chain is built from TRBV9 and TRBJ2-1, with 12 bases that match TRBD2. Germline V gives CDR1 SGDLS, CDR2 YYNGEE. There are 16 residues in the CDR3. Losses at the gene ends were 3 bases for V and 0 bases for J; bases not matched to a gene: 1. The CDR3 sequence is CASSASGGVSYNEQFF. The CDR3 DNA sequence: TGTGCCAGCAGCGCTAGCGGGGGGGTCTCCTACAATGAGCAGTTCTTC. Supplemented by reference TRBV9 and TRBJ2-1, the full variable domain reads DSGVTQTPKHLITATGQRVTLRCSPRSGDLSVYWYQQSLDQGLQFLIQYYNGEERAKGNILERFSAQQFPDLHSELNLSSLELGDSALYFCASSASGGVSYNEQFFGPGTRLTVL.

Details on this clone: Other nucleotide sequences from this sample produce the same CDR3. The chain recombines TRBV28 with TRBJ2-1; perhaps TRBD2 as D (6 bases). CDR3 size: 15 residues. The ends were cut back, 7 bases at V and 2 bases at J, with 15 bases in the middle. CDR1 is MDHEN and CDR2 is SYDVKM in the germline V gene. CDR3 protein: CASTKGGGTYNEQFF. The CDR3 nucleotides are TGTGCCAGCACCAAAGGTGGAGGGACCTACAATGAGCAGTTCTTC.

Worth noting for this clone: A junction boundary mismatches the germline segment, possibly from a read error. The chain has TRBV15 and TRBJ1-2; D is uncertain. Germline lookup yields CDR1 LNHNV and CDR2 YYDKDF (reference sequence). The CDR3 extends over 13 amino acids. The CDR3 spells CATGRDSTDSPTF. The CDR3 nucleotides are TGTGCCACCGGCAGAGATTCAACGGATAGTCCCACCTTC.

The chain employs TRBV28 and TRBJ1-2, with 9 nucleotides matching TRBD1. V was clipped by 7 bases and J by 5 bases; unmatched bases: 5. CDR1 MDHEN and CDR2 SYDVKM come from the germline V gene. The CDR3 is 13 residues long. CDR3 amino acids: CASKGQGPYGYTF. DNA for the CDR3: TGTGCCAGCAAGGGACAGGGACCTTATGGCTACACCTTC.

The chain is built from TRBV29-1 and TRBJ2-2, with D unresolved. Trimming removed 3 bases at V and 0 bases at J, with 5 bases between. The CDR3 length is 13 residues. From germline, CDR1 is SQVTM and CDR2 ANQGSEA. CDR3 sequence (DNA): TGCAGCGTTGACAAAGCGAACACCGGGGAGCTGTTTTTT. This codes for CSVDKANTGELFF.

As to this clone: The same CDR3 is also encoded by other DNA sequences in this sample. This chain connects TRBV2 to TRBJ2-5; possibly TRBD2 for D (6 bases). V was pared by 5 bases and J by 4 bases, with 8 bases between. CDR3 size: 12 residues. Germline CDR1 SNHLY, CDR2 FYNNEI. The CDR3, as DNA: TGTGCCAGCAGTCCCGGGGGAGAGACCCAGTACTTC. Encoded protein: CASSPGGETQYF.

The chain joins TRBV4-3 to TRBJ1-1; 12 bases map to TRBD1. J was trimmed by 6 bases and V by 4 bases; bases with no gene match: 9. The germline CDR1 and CDR2 sequences are LGHNA and YSLEER. This CDR3 contains 16 residues. The CDR3 DNA follows: TGCGCCAGCAGCCCAGGGACAGGGGGCAGGGGACCTGAAGCTTTCTTT. Amino acid sequence: CASSPGTGGRGPEAFF.

In DNA form, the CDR3 reads TGCGCCAGCAGTAGTATCCCCGGGACAGGCGGCTCATCCTACGAGCAGTACTTC. Translated, it gives CASSSIPGTGGSSYEQYF. The chain combines TRBV5-1 with TRBJ2-7; 8 positions agree with TRBD1. Germline V gene lookup returns CDR1 SGHRS and CDR2 YFSETQ. CDR3 size: 18 residues. V lost 5 bases to trimming and J lost 1 base; unmatched junction nucleotides: 17.

The chain uses TRBV4-2 and TRBJ1-1, with unresolved D. In germline, CDR1 is LGHNA, CDR2 YNFKEQ. This CDR3 has 16 amino acids. V lost 4 bases and J lost 1, with 16 bases in between. The CDR3 sequence is CASSPKIGVGNTEAFF. The CDR3 DNA sequence: TGTGCCAGCAGCCCCAAGATCGGGGTCGGGAACACTGAAGCTTTCTTT.

Concerning this clone itself: The sample has other DNA sequences that encode this CDR3 too. This chain links TRBV12-5 with TRBJ1-1; possibly TRBD1 for D (6 bases). This CDR3 spans 13 amino acids. The V and J ends lost 3 bases and 4 bases respectively, with 9 bases between them. Per the germline V gene, CDR1 is LGHNT and CDR2 is FRNRAP. For the CDR3, the DNA is TGTGCTAGTGGTTTACAGGGCGGCACTGAAGCTTTCTTT. Translating gives CASGLQGGTEAFF.

This clone was recorded only once. V is TRBV7-9 and J is TRBJ2-5; 7 bases agree with TRBD2. This CDR3 has 15 residues. CDR1 and CDR2 from the germline V gene are SEHNR and FQNEAQ (reference sequence). The J segment lost 1 base and the V segment lost 5 bases, leaving 7 bases of the junction unmatched. In nucleotides, the CDR3 is TGTGCCAGCAGCCTGACGCTAGCGGCCCAAGAGACCCAGTACTTC. It is translated as CASSLTLAAQETQYF.

This chain joins TRBV9 and TRBJ2-5; no clear D gene. This CDR3 comprises 13 residues. Trimming took off 0 bases at V and 4 bases at J, with 7 bases between the two ends. CDR1 SGDLS and CDR2 YYNGEE come from the germline V gene. This CDR3 is CASSVVDTETQYF. The CDR3 coding sequence is TGTGCCAGCAGCGTAGTGGATACAGAGACCCAGTACTTC.

The chain carries TRBV28 and TRBJ1-1; no definite D call. V gave up 7 bases and J gave up 11 bases, with 17 bases separating them. The germline V gene encodes CDR1 MDHEN and CDR2 SYDVKM. The CDR3 has 12 amino acids. The CDR3 DNA follows: TGTGCCAGCACCCTCCCCGCGGGCACGGCTTTCTTT. The encoded protein is CASTLPAGTAFF.

V usage is TRBV7-3 and J usage is TRBJ1-2, with 7 bases that match TRBD1. The CDR3 is 14 amino acids. Germline V gene lookup returns CDR1 SGHTA and CDR2 FQGTGA. Unmatched junction bases numbered 7, after V lost 1 base and J lost 8 bases. The CDR3, as DNA: TGTGCCAGCAGCTTAAACCCGGCAGGGGGAGGCTACACCTTC. This translates into CASSLNPAGGGYTF. The entire variable domain, with the rest obtained from reference TRBV7-3 and TRBJ1-2, is as follows: GAGVSQTPSNKVTEKGKYVELRCDPISGHTALYWYRQSLGQGPEFLIYFQGTGAADDSGLPNDRFFAVRPEGSVSTLKIQRTERGDSAVYLCASSLNPAGGGYTFGSGTRLTVV.

CDR3 nucleotides: TGTGCCAGCAGTGAAGTCGGGGAGATAGGGCAGTTCTTC. Encoded protein: CASSEVGEIGQFF. This rearrangement joins TRBV6-1 to TRBJ2-1; tentative D call: TRBD2 (5 bases). The germline V gene has CDR1 MNHNS and CDR2 SASEGT. The CDR3 is 13 residues long. V shed 1 base and J shed 12 bases, with 13 bases lying between them.

The CDR3 nucleotides read TGTGCCAGCACCCCGGGGGCGTCCCCATATGGCTACACCTTC. The encoded protein is CASTPGASPYGYTF. The rearrangement uses TRBV28 and TRBJ1-2; a weak D match, TRBD1 (6 bases). V lost 7 bases and J lost 5, with 17 bases in between. Germline values: CDR1 MDHEN, CDR2 SYDVKM. The CDR3 consists of 14 residues.

V and J are TRBV7-2 and TRBJ1-5; no reliable D call. The V end was cut by 5 bases, the J end by 6 bases, with 11 bases between. There are 13 residues in the CDR3. Germline V lookup: CDR1 SGHTA, CDR2 FQGNSA. Here the CDR3 reads CASSPNWVQPQHF. The CDR3 nucleotides are TGTGCCAGCAGCCCGAACTGGGTTCAGCCCCAGCATTTT.

A note on this clone: Other DNA sequences of this sample code for an identical CDR3. V is TRBV11-3 and J is TRBJ2-1; 9 bases fit TRBD2. This CDR3 contains 15 residues. J was trimmed by 4 bases and V by 1 base; bases with no gene match: 2. The germline CDR1 and CDR2 sequences are SGHNT and YENEEA. CDR3 residues: CASSLGTSAYNEQFF. The CDR3 nucleotides are TGTGCCAGCAGCTTAGGGACTAGCGCGTACAATGAGCAGTTCTTC.

The V call is TRBV4-1, the J call TRBJ1-3; tentatively, D is TRBD1 (6 bases). Trimming cost V 1 base and J 0 bases, with 10 bases left between them. The CDR3 runs 16 residues. Looked up from germline, CDR1 is MGHRA and CDR2 is YSYEKL. The CDR3 reads CASSQVGQHSGNTIYF. The CDR3 DNA is TGCGCCAGCAGCCAAGTCGGACAGCACTCTGGAAACACCATATATTTT.

The rearrangement links TRBV5-4 to TRBJ2-1; 7 bases map to TRBD2. The CDR3 is 12 residues long. V shed 4 bases, J shed 9 bases, and the junction held 4 bases outside the gene matches. Germline V gene data show CDR1 as SGHNT and CDR2 as YYREEE (reference sequence). CDR3 amino acids: CASSLVAGEQFF. The CDR3, as DNA: TGTGCCAGCAGCCTAGTAGCGGGTGAGCAGTTCTTC.

The chain is built from TRBV11-1 and TRBJ2-1; tentative D call: TRBD2 (6 bases). CDR1 is SGHAT, CDR2 FQDESV, per germline (reference sequence). With 7 bases removed from V and 0 bases from J, the gap between germline ends came to 22 bases. The CDR3 spans 18 residues. CDR3 coding DNA: TGTGCCAGCATGGTGGGGCCCCGGAGGGCCTCCTCCTACAATGAGCAGTTCTTC. Its protein product is CASMVGPRRASSYNEQFF.